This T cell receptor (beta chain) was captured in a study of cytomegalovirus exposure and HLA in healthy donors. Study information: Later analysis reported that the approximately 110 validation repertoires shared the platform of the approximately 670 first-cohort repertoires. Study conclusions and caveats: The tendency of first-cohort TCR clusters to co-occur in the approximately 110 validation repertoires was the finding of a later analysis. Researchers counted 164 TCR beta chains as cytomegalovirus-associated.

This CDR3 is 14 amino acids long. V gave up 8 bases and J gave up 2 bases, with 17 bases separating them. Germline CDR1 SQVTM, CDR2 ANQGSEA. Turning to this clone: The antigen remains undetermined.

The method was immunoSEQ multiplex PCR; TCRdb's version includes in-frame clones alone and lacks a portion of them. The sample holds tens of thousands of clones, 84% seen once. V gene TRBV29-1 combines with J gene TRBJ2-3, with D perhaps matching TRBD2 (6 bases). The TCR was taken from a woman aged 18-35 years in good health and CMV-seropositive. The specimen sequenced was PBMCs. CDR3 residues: CSMLRGRVTDTQYF. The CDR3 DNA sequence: TGCAGCATGTTGCGGGGCAGGGTCACAGATACGCAGTATTTT.